This T cell receptor beta chain was retrieved from a study of blood T cell repertoires in COVID-19. Looking at the study overall: The analysed material was cDNA or gDNA that came from T cells, B-cell-depleted T cells, or PBMCs.

The germline gives CDR1 SNHLY, CDR2 FYNNEI. V was trimmed by 7 bases and J by 3 bases, leaving 7 bases between them. This CDR3 region has 11 residues. Sequencing used immunoSEQ multiplex PCR; TCRdb keeps in-frame clones, though not all of them. The table shows approximately 220,000 clones, with 75% to 90% occurring only once. Living in 24 US areas, the participants were between about 18 and 95 years of age. Sequenced material: PBMCs or T cells enriched from blood (not recorded which). This sequence joins TRBV2 and TRBJ2-7; perhaps TRBD1 as D (5 bases). This receptor was obtained from a woman aged 25 to 39 who had been exposed to COVID-19. DNA for the CDR3: TGTGCCAGCACTGACAGCTACGAGCAGTACTTC. Translating it yields CASTDSYEQYF.